This T cell receptor (beta chain) emerged from a study of response to subunit inactivated influenza vaccine. This clonotype was observed a handful of times. What it recognizes is unknown. Points from the study as a whole: The authors offered the suggestion that each seasonal influenza vaccination recruits few new T cells.

V was cut by 3 bases and J by 6 bases, with 8 bases left in between. CDR1 and CDR2 from the germline V gene are MNHEY and SVGEGT. The CDR3 extends over 13 amino acids. Via MiXCR, TCRdb re-called the RT-PCR reads, giving one row per CDR3 protein. Of about 520,000 distinct CDR3 sequences in the sample, roughly 7.6% were seen once. The chain joins TRBV6-2 or TRBV6-3 to TRBJ2-2; D gene unclear. This clonotype was obtained from a man aged 50 to 69 who received an inactivated influenza vaccine. Sequenced here: PBMCs from blood, sampled less than 30 months after vaccination. The CDR3 loop reads CASSYFGSGELFF. In DNA, the CDR3 is TGTGCCAGCAGTTATTTTGGATCCGGGGAGCTGTTTTTT.